This T cell receptor beta chain derives from a study of vaccination effects on CD4 cells after COVID-19. About the research overall: Participants completed two doses of the BNT162b2 or mRNA-1273 vaccine.

TCRdb keeps only in-frame clones here, not all; method: immunoSEQ multiplex PCR. This table holds around 50,000 clones, roughly three quarters found once. Looked up from germline, CDR1 is LNHDA and CDR2 is SQIVND (reference sequence). Trimming left V 6 bases short and J 3 bases short, with 11 bases between. CDR3 length: 13 residues. Cells that had been cultured for about 10 days were the source of isolated CD4+ T cells. Infection with SARS-CoV-2 occurred in the person between March and December 2020, and PCR confirmed it. Half the medium was replaced with IL-2 medium on days 3 and 7. About this clone itself: The target antigen is unknown.

This material consisted of CD4+ T cells from PBMCs cultured without peptide, taken before COVID-19 vaccination. V and J are TRBV19 and TRBJ1-2; no clear D gene. The sequence derives from a human donor who had a prior SARS-CoV-2 infection. CDR3 in DNA: TGTGCCAGTAGGATCGGTCCGGACTATGGCTACACCTTC. Amino acids: CASRIGPDYGYTF. Full variable domain (remainder filled in from reference TRBV19 and TRBJ1-2): DGGITQSPKYLFRKEGQNVTLSCEQNLNHDAMYWYRQDPGQGLRLIYYSQIVNDFQKGDIAEGYSVSREKKESFPLTVTSAQKNPTAFYLCASRIGPDYGYTFGSGTRLTVV.